The clone carrying this TCR beta chain has at least ten counts. This record belongs to a study of T cells in Graves' hyperthyroidism and ophthalmopathy. The source material, RNA transcripts, was used to amplify TCR beta CDR3 regions. The HTBI primer set was used in a first-round RT-PCR of the TCR CDR3. MiXCR, applied by TCRdb to the multiplex PCR reads, yields one record per CDR3 protein. Among 110,000 to 150,000 distinct CDR3 sequences listed, 22% were seen once. V lost 5 bases and J lost 5, with 16 bases in between. The CDR3 is 15 residues long. CDR1 is SNHLY and CDR2 is FYNNEI in the germline V gene. Hyperthyroidism patients were newly diagnosed, had disease duration under 2 months, and were aged 18 to 65 years. Those patients with uncontrolled infection, other autoimmune disease, pregnancy or lactation were excluded.

Sequences were obtained from blood. The sequence was obtained from a woman aged 45 to 65 with Graves' hyperthyroidism that later progressed to Graves' ophthalmopathy. The gene calls are TRBV2 and TRBJ2-1, with D perhaps matching TRBD2 (6 bases). This chain's CDR3 is CASSRGWGVDNEQFF. DNA of the CDR3: TGTGCCAGCAGTCGCGGCTGGGGGGTTGACAATGAGCAGTTCTTC.